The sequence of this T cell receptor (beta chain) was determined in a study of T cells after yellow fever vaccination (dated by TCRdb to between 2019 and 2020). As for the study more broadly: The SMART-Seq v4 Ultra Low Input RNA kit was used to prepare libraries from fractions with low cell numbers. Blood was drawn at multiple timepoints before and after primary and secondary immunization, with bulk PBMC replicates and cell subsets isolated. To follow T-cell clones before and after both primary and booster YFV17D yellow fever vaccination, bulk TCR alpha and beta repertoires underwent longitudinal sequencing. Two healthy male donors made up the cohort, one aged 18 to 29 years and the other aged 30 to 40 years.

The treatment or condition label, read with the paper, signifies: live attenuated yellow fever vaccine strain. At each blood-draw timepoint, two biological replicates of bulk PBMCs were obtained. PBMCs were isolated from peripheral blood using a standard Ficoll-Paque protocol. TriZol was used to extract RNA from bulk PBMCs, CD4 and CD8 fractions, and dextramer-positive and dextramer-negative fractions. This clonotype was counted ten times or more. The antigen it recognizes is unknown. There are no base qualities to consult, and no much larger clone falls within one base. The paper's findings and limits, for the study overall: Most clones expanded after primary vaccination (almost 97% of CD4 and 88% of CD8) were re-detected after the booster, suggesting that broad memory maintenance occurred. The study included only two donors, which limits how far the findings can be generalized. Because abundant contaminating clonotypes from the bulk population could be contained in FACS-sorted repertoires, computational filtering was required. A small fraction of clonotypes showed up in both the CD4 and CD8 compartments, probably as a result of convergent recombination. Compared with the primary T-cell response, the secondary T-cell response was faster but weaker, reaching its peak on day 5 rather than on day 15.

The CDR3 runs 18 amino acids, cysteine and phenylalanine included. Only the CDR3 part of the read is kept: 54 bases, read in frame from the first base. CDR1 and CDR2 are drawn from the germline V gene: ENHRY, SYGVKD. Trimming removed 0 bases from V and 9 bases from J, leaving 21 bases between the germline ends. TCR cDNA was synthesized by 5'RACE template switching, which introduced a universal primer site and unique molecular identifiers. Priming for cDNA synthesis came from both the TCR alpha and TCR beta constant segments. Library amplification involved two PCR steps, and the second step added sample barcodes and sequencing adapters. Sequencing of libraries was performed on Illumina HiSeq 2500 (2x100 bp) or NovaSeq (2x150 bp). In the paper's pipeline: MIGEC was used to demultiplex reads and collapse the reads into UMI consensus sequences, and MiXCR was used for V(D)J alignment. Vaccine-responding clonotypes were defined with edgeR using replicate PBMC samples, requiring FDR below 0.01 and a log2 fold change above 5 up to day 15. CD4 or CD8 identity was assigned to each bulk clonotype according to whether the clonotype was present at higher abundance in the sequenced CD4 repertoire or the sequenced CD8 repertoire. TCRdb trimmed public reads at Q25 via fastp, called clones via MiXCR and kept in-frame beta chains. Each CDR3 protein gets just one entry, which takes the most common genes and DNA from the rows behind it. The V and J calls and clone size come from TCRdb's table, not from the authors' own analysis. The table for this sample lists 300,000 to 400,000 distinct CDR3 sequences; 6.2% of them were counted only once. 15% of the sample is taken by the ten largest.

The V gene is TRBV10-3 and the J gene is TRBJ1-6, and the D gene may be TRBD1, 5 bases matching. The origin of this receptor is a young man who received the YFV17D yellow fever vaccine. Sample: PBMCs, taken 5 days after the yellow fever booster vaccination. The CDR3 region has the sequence CAISESAGSLGIGSPLHF. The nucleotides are TGTGCCATCAGTGAGTCGGCAGGGAGTCTGGGTATAGGTTCACCCCTCCACTTT.